This is a list of T cell receptor beta chains from one sample in a study of monozygotic twins with cystic fibrosis. TCRdb's copy holds only in-frame clones and misses some; the assay was immunoSEQ multiplex PCR. The sample lists approximately 27,000 clones, about nine tenths occurring once. The sequencing sample was made of blood. The receptor set was obtained from a girl aged 2 to 9 with cystic fibrosis. CDR3s include the opening cysteine and the closing phenylalanine or tryptophan. The order of the fields is J gene, clone size, V gene, D gene, CDR3 protein, CDR3 DNA. The D gene is left open where the match is weak. Clone size is given for some rows only: seen once, a few or many times, or a class if the clone is expanded.

TRBJ2-7 | - | TRBV7-6 | - | CASSLATTYEQYF | TGTGCCAGCAGCTTAGCTACAACCTACGAGCAGTACTTC
TRBJ1-3 | - | TRBV10-3 | - | CAISEWVGSVSGNTIYF | TGTGCCATCAGTGAGTGGGTGGGGTCCGTCTCTGGAAACACCATATATTTT
TRBJ2-7 | few | TRBV4-1 | - | CASSQEWGRAYEQYF | TGCGCCAGCAGCCAAGAGTGGGGCAGAGCCTACGAGCAGTACTTC
TRBJ2-7 | - | TRBV6-5 | - | CASSYSAGYYEQYF | TGTGCCAGCAGTTACTCGGCGGGTTACTACGAGCAGTACTTC
TRBJ2-3 | - | TRBV10-3 | TRBD2 | CAISEPSGGRTDTQYF | TGTGCCATCAGTGAACCCAGCGGGGGAAGAACAGATACGCAGTATTTT
TRBJ2-1 | - | TRBV7-6 | TRBD2 | CASSLRGGGTSHNEQFF | TGTGCCAGCAGCCTTAGGGGGGGCGGGACTAGTCACAATGAGCAGTTCTTC
TRBJ1-4 | once | TRBV18 | - | CASSQPTGANEKLFF | TGTGCCAGCTCACAACCGACAGGCGCCAATGAAAAACTGTTTTTT
TRBJ1-2 | - | TRBV19 | - | CASSTRGWGYTF | TGTGCCAGTAGTACCCGGGGCTGGGGCTACACCTTC
TRBJ2-7 | - | TRBV7-8 | - | CASSSGWSGIYEQYF | TGTGCCAGCAGCTCCGGGTGGTCTGGGATCTACGAGCAGTACTTC
TRBJ1-6 | - | TRBV30 | - | CAWSQAVNNSPLHF | TGTGCCTGGAGCCAGGCAGTTAATAATTCACCCCTCCACTTT
TRBJ1-2 | - | TRBV4-2 | TRBD1 | CASSTTTGSDGYTF | TGTGCCAGCAGCACGACGACAGGGTCGGATGGCTACACCTTC
TRBJ1-5 | - | TRBV19 | TRBD1 | CASSSETGGWGNQPQHF | TGTGCCAGTAGTAGCGAGACAGGGGGCTGGGGCAATCAGCCCCAGCATTTT
TRBJ1-1 | - | TRBV6-5 | TRBD1 | CASRQGVPTEAFF | TGTGCCAGCAGACAGGGGGTTCCCACTGAAGCTTTCTTT
TRBJ2-3 | - | TRBV4-1 | TRBD2 | CASSQTGLVGDTQYF | TGCGCCAGCAGCCAAACGGGACTAGTGGGAGATACGCAGTATTTT
TRBJ1-4 | - | TRBV5-1 | - | CASSLEGSGTNEKLFF | TGCGCCAGCAGCTTGGAGGGGTCCGGAACTAATGAAAAACTGTTTTTT
TRBJ1-5 | - | TRBV4-3 | - | CASSQGQPQHF | TGCGCCAGCAGCCAGGGACAGCCCCAGCATTTT
TRBJ2-3 | - | TRBV6-5 | - | CASSFSEGDTQYF | TGTGCCAGCAGTTTTTCAGAGGGGGATACGCAGTATTTT
TRBJ2-7 | once | TRBV14 | - | CASSQVRPSGEQYF | TGTGCCAGCAGCCAAGTCAGACCCAGCGGCGAGCAGTACTTC
TRBJ2-4 | - | TRBV29-1 | - | CSVEDRGKAGRRIAKNIQYF | TGCAGCGTTGAAGATCGAGGAAAGGCAGGGAGGAGAATAGCCAAAAACATTCAGTACTTC
TRBJ2-2 | - | TRBV4-2 | TRBD2 | CASSQVTFRTSGGDTGELFF | TGTGCCAGCAGCCAAGTCACTTTCCGGACTAGCGGGGGGGACACCGGGGAGCTGTTTTTT
TRBJ1-1 | - | TRBV18 | - | CASSPNRDGLLNTEAFF | TGTGCCAGCTCACCGAACCGGGACGGCCTCCTGAACACTGAAGCTTTCTTT
TRBJ2-4 | - | TRBV6-5 | - | CASSSGIWGIQYF | TGTGCCAGCAGTTCAGGGATTTGGGGCATTCAGTACTTC
TRBJ1-1 | - | TRBV19 | - | CASSVGSTEAFF | TGTGCCAGTAGTGTAGGGAGCACTGAAGCTTTCTTT
TRBJ2-5 | - | TRBV13 | - | CASSLVPTVYQETQYF | TGTGCCAGCAGCTTAGTCCCCACCGTGTACCAAGAGACCCAGTACTTC
TRBJ2-1 | - | TRBV19 | - | CASSIGGTRSYNEQFF | TGTGCCAGTAGTATAGGGGGGACTCGATCCTACAATGAGCAGTTCTTC
TRBJ1-5 | few | TRBV19 | TRBD1 | CASSRDRPNSNQPQHF | TGTGCCAGTAGTCGGGACAGGCCGAACTCTAATCAGCCCCAGCATTTT
TRBJ2-7 | - | TRBV27 | - | CASSPRIGRSSYEQYF | TGTGCCAGCAGTCCTCGTATAGGCCGTAGCTCCTACGAGCAGTACTTC